This paragraph covers one TCR beta chain sequence. The source of the sample is a study of blood T cell repertoires in COVID-19. Data came from immunoSEQ multiplex PCR; TCRdb stores just in-frame clones and leaves some out. The sample includes just over 300,000 clones, 75% to 90% of them seen just once. The germline V gene has CDR1 MNHEY and CDR2 SMNVEV (reference sequence). This CDR3 is 15 amino acids long. The V and J ends lost 4 bases and 1 base respectively, with 13 bases between them. The specimen sequenced was PBMCs or T cells enriched from blood (not recorded which). This TCR was sampled from a young man who had recovered from COVID-19. The V and J genes are TRBV27 and TRBJ1-1; TRBD1 is a possible D gene (6 bases). The CDR3 is CASSSYRDGNTEAFF. DNA of the CDR3: TGTGCCAGCAGTTCGTACAGGGACGGGAACACTGAAGCTTTCTTT.